This T cell receptor (beta chain) was obtained from a study of T cells in Graves' hyperthyroidism and ophthalmopathy. Study overall: Peripheral blood was secured at the point of initial diagnosis, before any treatment. The study, taken as a whole, reports: In validation, the model predicted ophthalmopathy. These predictions came a median about 6.8 months before onset.

There were TCR beta CDR3 regions amplified from RNA transcripts. HTBI primers were employed in a first-round RT-PCR of the TCR CDR3. Each CDR3 protein gets one entry after TCRdb re-called the multiplex PCR reads with MiXCR. The table shows hundreds of thousands of distinct CDR3 sequences, with 15% to 19% occurring only once. CDR3 length: 15 amino acids. V was clipped by 2 bases and J by 1 base, with 12 bases between them. In germline, CDR1 is LGHDT, CDR2 YNNKEL (reference sequence). On this clonotype: What it binds is not known. A much larger clone sits a single nucleotide away, making a read error possible.

The sequenced sample was blood. The clonotype was recovered from a woman aged 18-35 years with Graves' hyperthyroidism that later progressed to Graves' ophthalmopathy. This sequence joins TRBV3-1 and TRBJ2-7; D perhaps matches TRBD1 (6 bases). CDR3 sequence (DNA): TGTGCCAGCAGCCAAAGCGTGGGACATTCCTACGAGCAGTACTTC. Residues: CASSQSVGHSYEQYF.